This is a list of T cell receptor beta chains from one sample in a study of blood T cell repertoires in COVID-19. Profiled with immunoSEQ multiplex PCR; TCRdb holds only in-frame clones, not every one. The sample has 90,000 or so clones, 91% seen once. Sequencing was carried out using peripheral blood. Every receptor here comes from a human donor with active COVID-19. The donor label of this sample is uncertain. Each CDR3 is given with its conserved first and last residue. D genes are given only for firm matches. Some rows mark clone size as missing; the rest say once, few, many or name a class of expanded clone.

J gene	clone size	CDR3 length	D gene	V gene	CDR3 protein	CDR3 DNA
TRBJ1-2	few	15	TRBD1	TRBV9	CASSVAAGGTYGYTF	TGTGCCAGCAGCGTTGCGGCAGGGGGGACCTATGGCTACACCTTC
TRBJ1-5	.	14	.	TRBV4-1	CASSHSGVNQPQHF	TGCGCCAGCAGCCATTCCGGGGTCAATCAGCCCCAGCATTTT
TRBJ1-4	once	14	TRBD1	TRBV19	CASRGNPINEKLFF	TGTGCCAGCAGGGGGAACCCCATCAATGAAAAACTGTTTTTT
TRBJ1-6	few	15	TRBD1	TRBV7-2	CASSRLGTGNSPLHF	TGTGCCAGCAGCCGCCTAGGGACAGGGAATTCACCCCTCCACTTT
TRBJ1-1	.	12	.	TRBV5-4	CASSLADREAFF	TGTGCCAGCAGCTTGGCCGACAGGGAAGCTTTCTTT
TRBJ2-7	.	16	TRBD1	TRBV7-8	CASSPNLGQGIYEQYF	TGTGCCAGCAGCCCAAACCTAGGACAGGGGATATACGAGCAGTACTTC
TRBJ2-6	.	16	.	TRBV11-2	CASSWGGGSGANVLTF	TGTGCCAGCAGCTGGGGAGGGGGTTCTGGGGCCAACGTCCTGACTTTC
TRBJ1-1	.	14	.	TRBV5-4	CASSLSGGSTEAFF	TGTGCCAGCAGTCTATCCGGGGGGTCGACTGAAGCTTTCTTT
TRBJ1-1	.	13	TRBD1	TRBV15	CATSRDRITEAFF	TGTGCCACCAGCAGGGACAGGATCACTGAAGCTTTCTTT
TRBJ2-1	.	15	TRBD2	TRBV5-1	CASSPTSGRYNEQFF	TGCGCCAGCAGCCCGACTAGCGGGAGATACAATGAGCAGTTCTTC
TRBJ1-1	.	14	.	TRBV10-3	CAIHDRDRHTEAFF	TGTGCCATCCATGACAGAGACAGACACACTGAAGCTTTCTTT
TRBJ1-1	.	15	TRBD1	TRBV6-5	CASRTGYRGGTEAFF	TGTGCCAGCAGAACGGGATACAGGGGAGGCACTGAAGCTTTCTTT
TRBJ2-3	.	14	.	TRBV6-6	CASSSDRVQDTQYF	TGTGCCAGCAGTAGCGACCGGGTGCAAGATACGCAGTATTTT
TRBJ1-1	.	14	.	TRBV19	CASSFLGAFSEAFF	TGTGCCAGTAGCTTTCTAGGGGCTTTCTCTGAAGCTTTCTTT
TRBJ1-6	.	18	.	TRBV18	CASSLQTGYPPLDSPLHF	TGTGCCAGCTCACTACAGACGGGGTACCCGCCTTTGGATTCACCCCTCCACTTT
TRBJ2-1	.	16	TRBD2	TRBV24-1	CATSDPTSGGRNEQFF	TGTGCCACCAGTGATCCGACTAGCGGGGGACGCAATGAGCAGTTCTTC
TRBJ2-7	once	16	TRBD1	TRBV6-1	CASSEFSGQGAYEQYF	TGTGCCAGCAGTGAGTTTTCGGGACAGGGGGCCTACGAGCAGTACTTC
TRBJ1-6	once	13	.	TRBV27	CASSFRGNSPLHF	TGTGCCAGCAGTTTTAGGGGTAATTCACCCCTCCACTTT
TRBJ2-7	once	14	TRBD1	TRBV27	CASSSGTGGYEQYF	TGTGCCAGCAGCTCGGGGACAGGAGGCTACGAGCAGTACTTC
TRBJ2-5	once	13	.	TRBV6-2/TRBV6-3	CASSLQGSETQYF	TGTGCCAGCAGTTTACAGGGATCAGAGACCCAGTACTTC
TRBJ2-2	.	15	.	TRBV19	CASSVSTENTGELFF	TGTGCCAGTAGTGTGTCTACTGAGAACACCGGGGAGCTGTTTTTT
TRBJ2-3	.	14	.	TRBV5-4	CASSLWRSTDTQYF	TGTGCCAGCAGCTTGTGGAGGAGCACAGATACGCAGTATTTT
TRBJ2-7	.	13	.	TRBV4-3	CASSQELGYEQYF	TGCGCCAGCAGCCAGGAGCTTGGCTACGAGCAGTACTTC
TRBJ1-2	few	14	.	TRBV14	CASSQGLINYGYTF	TGTGCCAGCAGCCAAGGACTGATTAACTATGGCTACACCTTC
TRBJ1-1	.	17	TRBD1	TRBV2	CASCRPRDRGLNTEAFF	TGTGCCAGCTGCAGACCCCGGGACAGGGGGCTGAACACTGAAGCTTTCTTT
TRBJ1-2	.	10	.	TRBV11-2	CASGSYGYTF	TGTGCCAGCGGGAGCTATGGCTACACCTTC
TRBJ2-3	.	17	TRBD2	TRBV3-1/TRBV3-2	CASSTTSGGSSTDTQYF	TGTGCCAGCAGCACGACTAGCGGGGGGTCTAGCACAGATACGCAGTATTTT
TRBJ2-3	.	15	.	TRBV5-1	CASSPLAAPRDTQYF	TGCGCCAGCAGCCCTTTAGCGGCCCCTCGAGATACGCAGTATTTT
TRBJ2-4	once	14	TRBD1	TRBV23-1	CASSPWDRGNIQYF	TGCGCCAGCAGTCCCTGGGACAGGGGAAACATTCAGTACTTC
TRBJ2-3	.	14	.	TRBV2	CASRAGVSTDTQYF	TGTGCCAGCCGGGCAGGGGTTAGCACAGATACGCAGTATTTT
TRBJ2-3	.	14	TRBD2	TRBV9	CASSPGGMAGGQYF	TGTGCCAGCAGCCCCGGGGGGATGGCGGGGGGGCAGTATTTT
TRBJ1-6	.	11	TRBD1	TRBV6-5	CASSLGGQLHF	TGTGCCAGCAGTTTGGGGGGACAGCTCCACTTT
TRBJ2-1	few	19	TRBD2	TRBV7-6	CASSLRASGGATGGNEQFF	TGTGCCAGCAGCTTACGAGCTAGCGGGGGGGCCACAGGGGGCAATGAGCAGTTCTTC
TRBJ2-3	.	14	TRBD1	TRBV7-8	CASSFTTGADTQYF	TGTGCCAGCAGCTTTACTACAGGGGCAGATACGCAGTATTTT
TRBJ2-5	.	14	.	TRBV6-5	CASRQASGAGAQYF	TGTGCCAGCAGGCAGGCATCGGGAGCGGGCGCCCAGTACTTC
TRBJ2-7	.	14	TRBD1	TRBV13	CASSPQGAGDEQYF	TGTGCCAGCAGCCCGCAGGGGGCAGGGGACGAGCAGTACTTC
TRBJ2-7	.	14	.	TRBV27	CASSFQPGIYEQYF	TGTGCCAGCAGTTTCCAACCAGGGATCTACGAGCAGTACTTC
TRBJ1-5	.	15	.	TRBV9	CASSVGAGRNQPQHF	TGTGCCAGCAGCGTAGGGGCTGGGAGGAATCAGCCCCAGCATTTT
TRBJ2-3	.	16	TRBD1	TRBV10-3	CAPPARGPTLPDTQYF	TGTGCCCCCCCCGCGAGGGGGCCCACCCTTCCGGATACGCAGTATTTT
TRBJ1-6	.	13	.	TRBV25-1	CASSVHRDSPLHF	TGTGCCAGCAGTGTCCACAGGGATTCACCCCTCCACTTT
TRBJ2-1	.	13	.	TRBV6-5	CASCSGTFNEQFF	TGTGCCAGCTGCTCCGGGACTTTCAATGAGCAGTTCTTC